One and the same sample provided the 26 T cell receptor beta chains below, sequenced in a study of shared clonotypes between healthy human individuals (dated by TCRdb to about 2020). The library was made by the immunoSEQ multiplex PCR assay. This immuneACCESS table, as held by TCRdb, lists in-frame sequences with V and J called but not all clones. Of the missing ones, under half trace to an unresolved V gene in checked studies; the others have no known cause. Counted in this sample were under 850,000 clones; 55% to 80% of them appeared once. The ten largest clonotypes hold about 1.8% of the sample. The sample consisted of memory CD4+ T cells sorted from blood. The cell subset or site label for this specimen denotes: CD45RA-negative fraction. The origin of the receptors is a woman aged 30 to 39 in good health.

The chain couples TRBV7-9 to TRBJ1-2, with 10 bases that match TRBD1. Per the germline V gene, CDR1 is SEHNR and CDR2 is FQNEAQ (reference sequence). J gave up 8 bases and V 8 bases, and 2 bases lay outside the gene matches. The CDR3 contains 11 residues. CDR3 protein: CASGDRGGYTF. In DNA form, the CDR3 reads TGTGCCAGCGGGGACAGGGGAGGCTACACCTTC.

By its share, this clone is medium-sized. The sample holds other DNA sequences that translate to the same CDR3. This chain joins TRBV18 and TRBJ1-3; 10 bases match TRBD1. Looked up from germline, CDR1 is KGHSH and CDR2 is LQKENI. Unmatched junction bases numbered 4, after V lost 5 bases and J lost 0 bases. The CDR3 is 16 residues long. This CDR3 reads CASSSGQGSSGNTIYF. The CDR3 DNA reads as TGTGCCAGCTCATCGGGACAGGGGTCCTCTGGAAACACCATATATTTT.

A few counts support this clone. The rearrangement uses TRBV10-3 and TRBJ1-1, with 9 bases matching TRBD1. Germline V gives CDR1 ENHRY, CDR2 SYGVKD. Losses at the gene ends were 3 bases for V and 2 bases for J; bases not matched to a gene: 7. This CDR3 region has 16 residues. CDR3: CAISDTTGGLNTEAFF. Written as DNA, the CDR3 is TGTGCCATCAGTGATACGACAGGGGGACTTAACACTGAAGCTTTCTTT.

The rearrangement links TRBV19 to TRBJ2-2, with D perhaps matching TRBD2 (6 bases). The CDR3 extends over 15 amino acids. V lost 1 base to trimming and J lost 6 bases, with 12 bases between them. In germline, CDR1 is LNHDA, CDR2 SQIVND (reference sequence). The CDR3 DNA reads TGTGCCAGTAGTATAGCAGGTAGCGGTCCCGGGGAGCTGTTTTTT. As protein: CASSIAGSGPGELFF.

The chain couples TRBV7-3 to TRBJ2-2, with TRBD2 matching over 13 bases. The CDR3 runs to 17 residues. The germline V gene encodes CDR1 SGHTA and CDR2 FQGTGA. Trimming removed 2 bases from V and 8 bases from J; junction bases left unmatched: 8. The CDR3, as DNA: TGTGCCAGCAGCTTAGCCCGGACTAGCGGGAGTAGGGGGGAGCTGTTTTTT. Protein sequence: CASSLARTSGSRGELFF.

This CDR3 is CASSDFARTGYYGYTF. CDR3 nucleotides: TGTGCCAGCAGTGACTTCGCTAGGACAGGGTACTATGGCTACACCTTC. The rearrangement links TRBV6-4 to TRBJ1-2, with 8 bases identical to TRBD1. This CDR3 contains 16 residues. Germline V lookup: CDR1 MRHNA, CDR2 SNTAGT. Trimming cost V 1 base and J 3 bases; bases outside gene matches: 7.

This clone was observed a handful of times. This chain uses TRBV10-1 with TRBJ1-1; the match to TRBD1 covers 9 bases. The length of the CDR3 is 15 residues. CDR1 WNHNN and CDR2 SYGVQD come from the germline V gene (reference sequence). V was clipped by 3 bases and J by 5 bases; unmatched bases: 7. The DNA for the CDR3 is TGCGCCAGCAGTGACGCGGGACAGGGCCGGACTGAAGCTTTCTTT. Translating it yields CASSDAGQGRTEAFF.

This clone was seen just once. CDR3 region: CASSLEPAAGAGNEQFF. CDR3 sequence (DNA): TGTGCCAGCAGCTTAGAGCCAGCAGCGGGAGCGGGAAATGAGCAGTTCTTC. The rearrangement joins TRBV11-3 to TRBJ2-1; 8 bases map to TRBD2. V shed 0 bases and J 7 bases; nucleotides not matched to a gene: 11. Looked up from germline, CDR1 is SGHNT and CDR2 is YENEEA. The CDR3 loop spans 17 amino acids. The variable domain in full, completed from reference TRBV11-3 and TRBJ2-1, reads EAGVVQSPRYKIIEKKQPVAFWCNPISGHNTLYWYLQNLGQGPELLIRYENEEAVDDSQLPKDRFSAERLKGVDSTLKIQPAELGDSAVYLCASSLEPAAGAGNEQFFGPGTRLTVL.

The chain joins TRBV21-1 to TRBJ1-4; TRBD1, the table's D call, lacks a check against the DNA. TRBV21-1 counts as a pseudogene. The CDR3 has 17 residues. The CDR3 here is CASSKKKQGEPYEKLFF. The DNA for the CDR3 is TGTGCCAGCAGCAAAAAGAAGCAGGGTGAGCCCTATGAAAAACTGTTTTTT.

The J gene is TRBJ2-7, the V gene TRBV5-1, with D maybe TRBD1 (6 bases). This CDR3 contains 15 residues. Germline V gene data show CDR1 as SGHRS and CDR2 as YFSETQ. V lost 0 bases and J lost 6, with 16 bases in between. CDR3 sequence: CASSLDTGQLGEQYF. The CDR3 nucleotides read TGCGCCAGCAGCTTGGATACTGGACAGTTAGGCGAGCAGTACTTC.

In the case of this clone: Other DNA variants within this sample encode the same CDR3. The rearrangement joins TRBV5-1 to TRBJ2-7; TRBD1 agrees at 7 bases. CDR1 SGHRS and CDR2 YFSETQ come from the germline V gene. Trimming cost V 0 bases and J 2 bases; bases outside gene matches: 5. The CDR3 runs to 15 residues. The CDR3, as DNA: TGCGCCAGCAGCTTGGGGCCAGGGGGTACCTACGAGCAGTACTTC. Its protein is CASSLGPGGTYEQYF.

The chain combines TRBV5-1 with TRBJ1-4, with a tentative D call TRBD1 (5 bases). The CDR3 is 15 residues long. Per the germline V gene, CDR1 is SGHRS and CDR2 is YFSETQ. Trimming removed 1 base from V and 6 bases from J, with 13 bases in between. CDR3 sequence reads: CASSLFSRGDEKLFF. DNA of the CDR3: TGCGCCAGCAGCTTGTTTTCTAGGGGCGATGAAAAACTGTTTTTT.

This chain uses TRBV28 with TRBJ2-7; the D gene is possibly TRBD2 (6 bases). V lost 8 bases and J lost 2, with 16 bases in between. CDR3 size: 14 residues. Germline V gene lookup returns CDR1 MDHEN and CDR2 SYDVKM. CDR3 protein: CASQRSGPTYEQYF. The CDR3, as DNA: TGTGCCAGCCAGAGGAGCGGGCCCACCTACGAGCAGTACTTC. The full variable domain, with the rest looked up from reference TRBV28 and TRBJ2-7, is DVKVTQSSRYLVKRTGEKVFLECVQDMDHENMFWYRQDPGLGLRLIYFSYDVKMKEKGDIPEGYSVSREKKERFSLILESASTNQTSMYLCASQRSGPTYEQYFGPGTRLTVT.

This clone was seen ten or more times. J is TRBJ2-5 and V is TRBV5-4, with no clear D. Germline-derived CDR1 and CDR2 are SGHNT and YYREEE (reference sequence). The CDR3 runs to 11 residues. Trimming removed 2 bases at V and 5 bases at J, with 4 bases between. The CDR3 here is CASSFGETQYF. The CDR3 DNA follows: TGTGCCAGCAGCTTTGGGGAGACCCAGTACTTC.

The chain carries TRBV11-2 and TRBJ2-1, with 8 positions matching TRBD2. Trimming cost V 4 bases and J 3 bases; bases outside gene matches: 8. The germline CDR1 and CDR2 sequences are SGHAT and FQNNGV. This CDR3 spans 16 amino acids. The CDR3 sequence: CASSSGLAPVYNEQFF. For the CDR3, the DNA is TGTGCCAGCAGCTCTGGACTAGCCCCTGTCTACAATGAGCAGTTCTTC. Together with reference TRBV11-2 and TRBJ2-1, the CDR3 gives the full variable domain: EAGVAQSPRYKIIEKRQSVAFWCNPISGHATLYWYQQILGQGPKLLIQFQNNGVVDDSQLPKDRFSAERLKGVDSTLKIQPAKLEDSAVYLCASSSGLAPVYNEQFFGPGTRLTVL.

The chain couples TRBV19 to TRBJ1-1; D remains unclear. V dropped 0 bases and J dropped 2 bases, with 10 bases sitting between them. The V gene's germline CDR1 is LNHDA and CDR2 SQIVND (reference sequence). This CDR3 contains 15 residues. The chain's CDR3 is CASSIDRGPNTEAFF. CDR3 DNA sequence: TGTGCCAGTAGTATAGATCGGGGTCCAAACACTGAAGCTTTCTTT.

The rearrangement links TRBV6-6 to TRBJ2-7; 9 nucleotides line up with TRBD1. V was clipped by 7 bases and J by 6 bases; unmatched bases: 10. Germline CDR1 and CDR2: MNHNY and SVGAGI (reference sequence). The CDR3 is made up of 14 amino acids. CDR3 sequence (DNA): TGTGCCAGCAATATAAGACAGGGGGAGGGCGAGCAGTACTTC. Translation: CASNIRQGEGEQYF.

The chain uses TRBV5-4 and TRBJ1-5, with D uncertain. The length of the CDR3 is 14 residues. Germline lookup yields CDR1 SGHNT and CDR2 YYREEE (reference sequence). V dropped 4 bases and J dropped 3 bases, with 11 bases sitting between them. Here the CDR3 reads CASSQDISNQPQHF. The CDR3 DNA reads TGTGCCAGCAGCCAAGACATTTCCAATCAGCCCCAGCATTTT.

This rearrangement joins TRBV10-3 to TRBJ2-7, with a possible D match to TRBD1 (6 bases). The CDR3 runs to 14 residues. Germline V CDR1 and CDR2: ENHRY, SYGVKD. Trimming took 7 bases from V and 0 from J, leaving 13 bases between them. The CDR3 protein is CAITKDSASYEQYF. The CDR3 nucleotides are TGTGCCATCACAAAGGACAGTGCCTCCTACGAGCAGTACTTC.

The chain joins TRBV30 to TRBJ1-1; D uncertain. There are 16 residues in the CDR3. Germline V gene lookup returns CDR1 GTSNPN and CDR2 SVGIG (reference sequence). V was pared by 3 bases and J by 1 base, with 18 bases between. CDR3 in amino acids: CAWSPYRGAENTEAFF. CDR3 nucleotide sequence: TGTGCCTGGAGCCCCTACAGAGGAGCGGAGAACACTGAAGCTTTCTTT.

This sequence joins TRBV15 and TRBJ2-2, with D possibly matching TRBD2 (5 bases). V dropped 9 bases and J dropped 7 bases, with 30 bases sitting between them. CDR3 size: 18 residues. Germline V gene sequence: CDR1 LNHNV, CDR2 YYDKDF (reference sequence). CDR3 amino acids: CATRARGAEVRTNGELFF. The CDR3 DNA follows: TGTGCCACTAGGGCACGGGGAGCGGAGGTTAGAACAAACGGGGAGCTGTTTTTT.

V gene TRBV6-6 combines with J gene TRBJ1-3; the D is unclear. This CDR3 is 12 amino acids long. The germline V and J ends were trimmed by 8 bases and 11 bases, with 16 bases remaining between them. Germline loops: CDR1 MNHNY, CDR2 SVGAGI (reference sequence). The CDR3 spells CASPYTYHPIYF. In DNA form, the CDR3 reads TGTGCCAGCCCCTACACGTACCACCCCATATATTTT.

This clone was detected a few times. The chain carries TRBV7-9 and TRBJ2-7; no clear D. Trimming removed 2 bases at V and 2 bases at J, with 10 bases between. Germline V gene sequence: CDR1 SEHNR, CDR2 FQNEAQ (reference sequence). This CDR3 has 14 residues. This CDR3 reads CASSLIYTTYEQYF. The CDR3 nucleotides read TGTGCCAGCAGCTTAATATACACTACCTACGAGCAGTACTTC.

The chain recombines TRBV5-1 with TRBJ2-5; a possible D gene is TRBD2 (6 bases). Germline V gene lookup returns CDR1 SGHRS and CDR2 YFSETQ. The CDR3 is made up of 15 amino acids. The ends were cut back, 4 bases at V and 1 base at J, with 14 bases in the middle. The CDR3 spells CASSPSAGTQETQYF. DNA of the CDR3: TGCGCCAGCAGCCCCAGTGCGGGGACCCAAGAGACCCAGTACTTC.

This clone showed up just a few times. J is TRBJ1-5 and V is TRBV9, with D uncertain. Per the germline V gene, CDR1 is SGDLS and CDR2 is YYNGEE. This CDR3 comprises 13 residues. Trimming stripped 1 base from V and 0 bases from J, with 2 bases between. CDR3 in DNA: TGTGCCAGCAGCGTAAGTAGCAATCAGCCCCAGCATTTT. Amino acid sequence: CASSVSSNQPQHF.

This clone has only one observation. This sequence joins TRBV5-1 and TRBJ2-2, with a tentative D call TRBD1 (6 bases). Trimming took 0 bases from V and 8 from J, leaving 11 bases between them. The germline CDR1 and CDR2 sequences are SGHRS and YFSETQ. The CDR3 loop spans 14 amino acids. The CDR3 reads CASSLGTGTGELFF. In nucleotides, the CDR3 is TGCGCCAGCAGCTTGGGCACCGGGACAGGGGAGCTGTTTTTT.